This T cell receptor beta chain emerged from a study of blood T cell repertoires in COVID-19. CDR1 and CDR2 (germline): SGHRS, YFSETQ. V lost 6 bases to trimming and J lost 2 bases; unmatched junction nucleotides: 2. The CDR3 is 13 amino acids. The data were produced by immunoSEQ multiplex PCR, yet TCRdb's version contains in-frame clones alone and is incomplete. The sample records roughly 74,000 clones, roughly four fifths being singletons. The sample was peripheral blood. The sequence was collected from an older man with acute or convalescent COVID-19. The chain joins TRBV5-1 to TRBJ2-1, with TRBD1 identical over 7 bases. The CDR3 here is CASNRGTYNEQFF. The CDR3 nucleotides are TGCGCCAGCAACAGGGGTACCTACAATGAGCAGTTCTTC.